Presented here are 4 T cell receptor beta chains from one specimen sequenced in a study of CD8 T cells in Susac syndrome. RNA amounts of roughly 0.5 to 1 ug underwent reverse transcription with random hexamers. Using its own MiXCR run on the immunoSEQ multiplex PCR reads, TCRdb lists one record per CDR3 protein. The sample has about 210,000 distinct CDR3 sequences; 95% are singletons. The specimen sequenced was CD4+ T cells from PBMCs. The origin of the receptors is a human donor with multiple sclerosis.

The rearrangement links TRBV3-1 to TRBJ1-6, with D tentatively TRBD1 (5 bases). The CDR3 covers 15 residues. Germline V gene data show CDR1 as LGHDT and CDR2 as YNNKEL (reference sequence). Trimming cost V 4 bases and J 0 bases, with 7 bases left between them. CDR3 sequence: CASSRDSSYNSPLHF. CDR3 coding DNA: TGTGCCAGCAGCCGAGACAGCTCCTATAATTCACCCCTCCACTTT.

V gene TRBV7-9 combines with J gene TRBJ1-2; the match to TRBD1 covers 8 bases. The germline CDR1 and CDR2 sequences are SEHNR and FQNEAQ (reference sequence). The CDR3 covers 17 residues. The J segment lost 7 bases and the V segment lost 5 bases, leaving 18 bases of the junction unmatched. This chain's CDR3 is CASSLHGKRTGLFGYTF. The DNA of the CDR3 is TGTGCCAGCAGCCTCCATGGCAAAAGGACAGGGCTTTTTGGCTACACCTTC.

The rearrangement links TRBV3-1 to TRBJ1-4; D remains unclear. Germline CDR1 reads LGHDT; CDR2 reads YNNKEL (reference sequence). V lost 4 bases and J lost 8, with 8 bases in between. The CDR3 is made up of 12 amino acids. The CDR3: CASSLSWEKLFF. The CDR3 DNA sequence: TGTGCCAGCAGCCTCTCATGGGAAAAACTGTTTTTT.

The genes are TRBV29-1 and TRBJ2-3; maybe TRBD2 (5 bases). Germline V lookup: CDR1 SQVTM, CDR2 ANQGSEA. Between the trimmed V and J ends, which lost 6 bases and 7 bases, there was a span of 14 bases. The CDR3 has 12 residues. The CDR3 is CSVATSLNTQYF. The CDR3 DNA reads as TGCAGCGTAGCCACTAGTTTGAATACGCAGTATTTT.